This T cell receptor beta chain was captured in a study of blood T cell repertoires in COVID-19. Study information: Spain, Italy and the United States supplied samples that represented acute and convalescent COVID-19. T cells, B-cell-depleted T cells, or PBMCs supplied cDNA or gDNA.

With 8 bases removed from V and 4 bases from J, the gap between germline ends came to 8 bases. Germline V gives CDR1 MNHEY, CDR2 SMNVEV (reference sequence). This CDR3 has 11 residues. As processed by the authors: By means of reference gene primer amplification, nucleated cell counts were estimated. Clones were read by immunoSEQ multiplex PCR, and TCRdb kept only the in-frame ones, dropping some. V and J calls and clone size are those listed in that table; D and trimming were worked out from the DNA. The top ten hold 2.5% to 3% of the sample, which has 60,000 to 95,000 clones, 74% seen once. This clone is medium-sized (0.01 to 0.1%) by share.

The gene calls are TRBV27 and TRBJ1-1; D gene uncertain. Sequenced sample: peripheral blood. This clonotype originated in a human donor with acute or convalescent COVID-19. The donor label of this sample is uncertain. The CDR3 DNA reads as TGTGCCAGCGGCTCTAGCACTGAAGCTTTCTTT. This sequence encodes CASGSSTEAFF.